The T cell receptor beta chain described here comes from a study of cytomegalovirus exposure and HLA in healthy donors. The CDR3 spans 15 residues. V dropped 4 bases and J dropped 6; count of bases not matched to a gene: 6. CDR1 is MNHEY, CDR2 SMNVEV, per germline (reference sequence). Amplification used 60 Vbeta primers and 13 Jbeta primers. TCRdb keeps only in-frame clones here, not all; method: immunoSEQ multiplex PCR. The sample includes some 140,000 clones, 79% of them seen just once. The sequencing sample was made of PBMCs. The TCR sequence derives from a man aged 25-45 years in good health and CMV-seropositive. V and J are TRBV27 and TRBJ1-6; 7 bases fit TRBD1. The CDR3 reads CASSSGGTANSPLHF. The CDR3 coding sequence is TGTGCCAGCAGTTCGGGGGGGACAGCTAATTCACCCCTCCACTTT.